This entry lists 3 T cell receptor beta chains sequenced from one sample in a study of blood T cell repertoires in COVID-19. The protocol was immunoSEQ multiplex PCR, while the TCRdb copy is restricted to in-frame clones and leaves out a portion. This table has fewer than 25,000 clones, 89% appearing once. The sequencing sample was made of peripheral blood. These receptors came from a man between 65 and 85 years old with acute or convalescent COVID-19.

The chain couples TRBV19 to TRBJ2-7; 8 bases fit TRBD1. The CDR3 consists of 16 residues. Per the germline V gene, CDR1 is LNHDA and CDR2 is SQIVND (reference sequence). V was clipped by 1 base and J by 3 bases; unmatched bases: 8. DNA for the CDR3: TGTGCCAGTAGTATAGCCGACAGGGGAATTTACTACGAGCAGTACTTC. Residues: CASSIADRGIYYEQYF.

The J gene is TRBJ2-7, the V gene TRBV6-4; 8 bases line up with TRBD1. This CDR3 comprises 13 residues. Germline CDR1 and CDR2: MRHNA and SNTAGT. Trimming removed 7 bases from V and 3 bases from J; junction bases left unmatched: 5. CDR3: CASILDRDYEQYF. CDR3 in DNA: TGTGCCAGCATTCTGGACAGGGACTACGAGCAGTACTTC.

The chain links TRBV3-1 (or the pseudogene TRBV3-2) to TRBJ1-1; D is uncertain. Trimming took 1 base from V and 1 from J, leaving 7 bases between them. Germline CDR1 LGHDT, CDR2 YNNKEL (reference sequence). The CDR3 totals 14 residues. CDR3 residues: CASSQAHKNTEAFF. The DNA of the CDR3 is TGTGCCAGCAGCCAAGCTCACAAGAACACTGAAGCTTTCTTT.